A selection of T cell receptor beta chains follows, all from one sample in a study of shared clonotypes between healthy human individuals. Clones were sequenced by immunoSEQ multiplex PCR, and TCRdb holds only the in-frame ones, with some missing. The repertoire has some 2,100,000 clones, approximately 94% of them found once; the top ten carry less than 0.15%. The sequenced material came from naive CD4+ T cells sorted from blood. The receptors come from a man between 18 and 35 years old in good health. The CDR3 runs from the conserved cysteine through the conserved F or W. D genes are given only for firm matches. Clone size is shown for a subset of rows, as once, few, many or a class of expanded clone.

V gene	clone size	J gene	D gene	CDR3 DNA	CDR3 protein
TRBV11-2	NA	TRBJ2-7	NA	TGTGCCAGCAGCTTGAAAATCGAGCAGTACTTC	CASSLKIEQYF
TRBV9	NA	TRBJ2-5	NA	TGTGCCAGCAGCGTCAGTGGGGGGTCGAGAGAGACCCAGTACTTC	CASSVSGGSRETQYF
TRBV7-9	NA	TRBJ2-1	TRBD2	TGTGCCAGCACCCCGAGGGCGGGAGGCTCCTACAATGAGCAGTTCTTC	CASTPRAGGSYNEQFF
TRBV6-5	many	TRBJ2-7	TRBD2	TGTGCCAGCAGTACCGCGTGGGGACTAGCCCACGAGCAGTACTTC	CASSTAWGLAHEQYF
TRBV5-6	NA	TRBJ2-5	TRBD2	TGTGCCAGCAGCTTGAGTACGGGGGGGAGGATCGAGACCCAGTACTTC	CASSLSTGGRIETQYF
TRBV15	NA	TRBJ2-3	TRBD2	TGTGCCACCAGCAGAGATCTGTCGGGGGGGACAGATACGCAGTATTTT	CATSRDLSGGTDTQYF
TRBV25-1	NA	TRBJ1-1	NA	TGTGCCAGCTCCCGGGCAGGGGAGAACACTGAAGCTTTCTTT	CASSRAGENTEAFF
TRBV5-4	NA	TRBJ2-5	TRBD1	TGTGCCAGCAGCAGACAGGGGATCTCGGAGACCCAGTACTTC	CASSRQGISETQYF
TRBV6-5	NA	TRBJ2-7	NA	TGTGCCAGCGGAGGGTCAGAGGCCGGGGTCTACGAGCAGTACTTC	CASGGSEAGVYEQYF
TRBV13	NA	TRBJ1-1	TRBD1	TGTGCCAGCAGCCAACAGGGGGGCACTGAAGCTTTCTTT	CASSQQGGTEAFF
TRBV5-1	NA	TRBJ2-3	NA	TGCGCCAGCAGCTACTCCGGCCCCAGGGGGGGAACAGATACGCAGTATTTT	CASSYSGPRGGTDTQYF
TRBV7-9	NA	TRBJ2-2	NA	TGTGCCAGCAGCCCAAACTTACTCGGGGAGCTGTTTTTT	CASSPNLLGELFF
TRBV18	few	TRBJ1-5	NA	TGTGCCAGCTCACCGGCCCTAACAGGGAAGAGCAATCAGCCCCAGCATTTT	CASSPALTGKSNQPQHF
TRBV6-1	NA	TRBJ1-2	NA	TGTGCCAGCACCCTGGGGGTGTGGGGGGCAGATGGCTACACCTTC	CASTLGVWGADGYTF
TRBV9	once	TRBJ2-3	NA	TGTGCCAGCAGCCCCGGGACTTTCACAGATACGCAGTATTTT	CASSPGTFTDTQYF
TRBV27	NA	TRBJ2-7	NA	TGTGCCAGCAGTTTGACAGGCCCCTACGAGCAGTACTTC	CASSLTGPYEQYF
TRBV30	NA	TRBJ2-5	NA	TGTGCCTTATCTTCGGGACTCCGAGAGACCCAGTACTTC	CALSSGLRETQYF
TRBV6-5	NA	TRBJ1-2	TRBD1	TGTGCCAGCAGTTACTCGCAGGGGGCAGGCTATGGCTACACCTTC	CASSYSQGAGYGYTF
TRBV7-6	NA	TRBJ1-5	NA	TGTGCCAGCAGCTTTCCCAGGGACAATCAGCCCCAGCATTTT	CASSFPRDNQPQHF
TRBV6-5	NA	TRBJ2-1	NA	TGTGCCAGCAGTTACCACACTGTAGGACGGAACAATGAGCAGTTCTTC	CASSYHTVGRNNEQFF
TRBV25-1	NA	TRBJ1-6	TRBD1	TGTGCCAGCAGTGAAGCTGGGGGGGGACAGGGCAATAATTCACCCCTCCACTTT	CASSEAGGGQGNNSPLHF
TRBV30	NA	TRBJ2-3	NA	TGTGCCTGGAGTGTACGCCAGGGCACAGATACGCAGTATTTT	CAWSVRQGTDTQYF
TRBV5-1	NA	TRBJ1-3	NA	TGCGCCAGCAGCTTGGGGGATATCTCTGGAAACACCATATATTTT	CASSLGDISGNTIYF
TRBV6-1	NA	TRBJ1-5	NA	TGTGCCAGCAGCGAAAATCAGCCCCAGCATTTT	CASSENQPQHF
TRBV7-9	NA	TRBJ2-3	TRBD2	TGTGCCAGCAGCTTAATTGGGAGGGCCAGCACAGATACGCAGTATTTT	CASSLIGRASTDTQYF
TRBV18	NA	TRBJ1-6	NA	TGTGCCAGCTCACCACGGGTGGTAGAGAATTCACCCCTCCACTTT	CASSPRVVENSPLHF
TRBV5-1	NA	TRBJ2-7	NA	TGCGCCAGCAGCCGTGGATCACATTACGAGCAGTACTTC	CASSRGSHYEQYF
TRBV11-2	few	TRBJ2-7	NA	TGTGCCAGCAGCTTAGCCGGGACACCGGGCGAGCAGTACTTC	CASSLAGTPGEQYF
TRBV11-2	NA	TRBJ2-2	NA	TGTGCCAGCGAATACGGGAACACCGGGGAGCTGTTTTTT	CASEYGNTGELFF
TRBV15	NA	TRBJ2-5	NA	TGTGCCACCAGCAGTGGCTGGTCCCCCGGGACCCAGTACTTC	CATSSGWSPGTQYF
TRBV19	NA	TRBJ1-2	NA	TGTGCCAGTAGTAGCTTTGCCGAGACTAACTATGGCTACACCTTC	CASSSFAETNYGYTF